Presented here are 28 T cell receptor beta chains from one specimen sequenced in a study of blood T cell repertoires in COVID-19. The protocol was immunoSEQ multiplex PCR, while the TCRdb copy is restricted to in-frame clones and leaves out a portion. Of 42,000 or so clones in the sample, roughly four fifths were seen once. The specimen was peripheral blood. These receptors all stem from a middle-aged man with active or convalescent COVID-19.

The gene calls are TRBV28 and TRBJ1-1; the D gene is possibly TRBD1 (6 bases). The CDR3 has 14 residues. Trimming cost V 7 bases and J 3 bases, with 15 bases left between them. CDR1 is MDHEN, CDR2 SYDVKM, per germline. The chain's CDR3 is CASTKDSQDTEAFF. CDR3 DNA sequence: TGTGCCAGCACCAAGGACAGCCAGGACACTGAAGCTTTCTTT.

This CDR3 reads CATSDPGTSGNSDTQYF. DNA of the CDR3: TGTGCCACCAGTGACCCAGGGACTAGCGGGAACTCAGATACGCAGTATTTT. The chain carries TRBV24-1 and TRBJ2-3; 13 nucleotides align to TRBD2. The CDR3 covers 17 residues. Germline lookup yields CDR1 KGHDR and CDR2 SFDVKD. V lost 4 bases and J lost 4; bases outside the gene matches: 7.

The chain uses TRBV24-1 and TRBJ2-3; 7 bases are a match to TRBD1. Germline-derived CDR1 and CDR2 are KGHDR and SFDVKD. CDR3 length equals 17 residues. The V segment lost 4 bases and the J segment 0 bases; nucleotides outside the gene matches: 9. The CDR3 is CATSEAKGTASTDTQYF. Written as DNA, the CDR3 is TGTGCCACCAGTGAGGCCAAAGGGACAGCTAGCACAGATACGCAGTATTTT.

The chain has TRBV6-5 and TRBJ1-1, with D possibly matching TRBD1 (6 bases). The CDR3 is 15 residues long. Germline CDR1 is MNHEY and CDR2 is SVGAGI. Trimming removed 0 bases at V and 2 bases at J, with 10 bases between. The DNA for the CDR3 is TGTGCCAGCAGTTACTCCAGGGGCGATAACACTGAAGCTTTCTTT. Its translation is CASSYSRGDNTEAFF.

The chain combines TRBV27 with TRBJ1-6; 10 bases are a match to TRBD1. From germline, CDR1 is MNHEY and CDR2 SMNVEV (reference sequence). With 5 bases clipped from V and 0 bases from J, the junction kept 10 bases outside the gene matches. This CDR3 is built from 19 residues. CDR3 sequence: CASSPEGTGVSSYNSPLHF. As DNA, the CDR3 is TGTGCCAGCAGTCCAGAAGGGACAGGGGTGAGCTCCTATAATTCACCCCTCCACTTT.

The V and J genes are TRBV24-1 and TRBJ2-1; D uncertain. The germline V and J ends were trimmed by 10 bases and 2 bases, with 5 bases remaining between them. The CDR3 extends over 11 amino acids. Germline CDR1 reads KGHDR; CDR2 reads SFDVKD. The CDR3 sequence is CATSAYNEQFF. CDR3 nucleotide sequence: TGTGCCACATCAGCCTACAATGAGCAGTTCTTC.

Only one count was recorded for this clone. The chain carries TRBV6-5 and TRBJ1-2; TRBD1 aligns across 7 bases. Germline values: CDR1 MNHEY, CDR2 SVGAGI. J gave up 8 bases and V 4 bases, and 16 bases lay outside the gene matches. The CDR3 consists of 16 residues. The CDR3 is CASSSDRDGRHGGYTF. CDR3 DNA sequence: TGTGCCAGCAGTTCCGACAGGGACGGGCGCCATGGGGGCTACACCTTC.

The chain combines TRBV3-1 (or the pseudogene TRBV3-2) with TRBJ1-5, with D perhaps matching TRBD1 (5 bases). The germline V gene encodes CDR1 LGHDT and CDR2 YNNKEL (reference sequence). This CDR3 is 16 amino acids long. V was shortened by 1 base and J by 0 bases, with 10 bases between the two germline ends. CDR3 sequence: CASSQGGCYSNQPQHF. Here the CDR3 DNA reads TGTGCCAGCAGCCAAGGGGGCTGTTATAGCAATCAGCCCCAGCATTTT.

V is TRBV11-2 and J is TRBJ1-6, with D tentatively TRBD1 (5 bases). CDR1 is SGHAT and CDR2 is FQNNGV in the germline V gene. The CDR3 contains 15 residues. The V and J ends lost 3 bases and 3 bases respectively, with 9 bases between them. CDR3 nucleotide sequence: TGTGCCAGCAGCTTCGGCCAGGGCTATAATTCACCCCTCCACTTT. It translates to CASSFGQGYNSPLHF.

The rearrangement links TRBV7-9 to TRBJ2-1, with 9 bases fitting TRBD2. Trimming cost V 5 bases and J 9 bases; bases outside gene matches: 14. This CDR3 comprises 16 residues. From germline, CDR1 is SEHNR and CDR2 FQNEAQ (reference sequence). CDR3 nucleotides: TGTGCCAGCAGCATCAACAGTGCGGGGGGGCTTGGTGAGCAGTTCTTC. Its translation is CASSINSAGGLGEQFF.

This chain links TRBV25-1 with TRBJ1-6; tentative D call: TRBD1 (6 bases). Germline loops: CDR1 MGHDK, CDR2 SYGVNS. The CDR3 totals 16 residues. Trimming cost V 1 base and J 9 bases, with 16 bases left between them. The CDR3 sequence: CASSESRQVGGSPLHF. DNA for the CDR3: TGTGCCAGCAGTGAATCCAGACAGGTGGGCGGTTCACCCCTCCACTTT.

The chain has TRBV7-9 and TRBJ1-4; 11 bases are shared with TRBD1. CDR3 length: 18 residues. With 4 bases clipped from V and 4 bases from J, the junction kept 11 bases outside the gene matches. Germline V lookup: CDR1 SEHNR, CDR2 FQNEAQ (reference sequence). CDR3 nucleotide sequence: TGTGCCAGCAGCTCCGGACAGGGGGCGCGTATTAGTAATGAAAAACTGTTTTTT. Translation gives CASSSGQGARISNEKLFF.

V usage is TRBV6-1 and J usage is TRBJ1-5, with unresolved D. This CDR3 region has 14 residues. Trimming cost V 2 bases and J 0 bases, with 5 bases left between them. Germline assignment: CDR1 MNHNS and CDR2 SASEGT. The CDR3 loop is CASSEISSNQPQHF. The CDR3 nucleotides read TGTGCCAGCAGTGAAATTAGTAGCAATCAGCCCCAGCATTTT.

V is TRBV5-4 and J is TRBJ2-1; a weak D match, TRBD1 (6 bases). Germline values: CDR1 SGHNT, CDR2 YYREEE (reference sequence). CDR3 length equals 14 residues. Trimming took 4 bases from V and 10 from J, leaving 18 bases between them. CDR3 protein: CASSAKTGQREQFF. The CDR3 DNA follows: TGTGCCAGCAGCGCCAAAACGGGACAAAGAGAGCAGTTCTTC.

This sequence joins TRBV27 and TRBJ2-5, with D possibly being TRBD2 (6 bases). The ends were cut back, 2 bases at V and 3 bases at J, with 7 bases in the middle. Germline CDR1 and CDR2: MNHEY and SMNVEV (reference sequence). This CDR3 comprises 13 residues. Here the CDR3 reads CASSLTGEETQYF. The DNA of the CDR3 is TGTGCCAGCAGTTTAACGGGAGAAGAGACCCAGTACTTC.

The chain employs TRBV27 and TRBJ1-1; no clear D gene. This CDR3 is 13 amino acids long. The V end was cut by 7 bases, the J end by 6 bases, with 15 bases between. The germline CDR1 and CDR2 sequences are MNHEY and SMNVEV (reference sequence). The CDR3 loop is CASKAGLGAEAFF. The CDR3 DNA reads as TGTGCCAGCAAAGCAGGACTTGGCGCTGAAGCTTTCTTT.

The gene calls are TRBV7-9 and TRBJ1-2; D remains ambiguous. Trimming stripped 8 bases from V and 7 bases from J, with 17 bases between. In germline, CDR1 is SEHNR, CDR2 FQNEAQ (reference sequence). This CDR3 spans 13 amino acids. The CDR3 is CASSRVRVLGYTF. The CDR3 nucleotides are TGTGCCAGCTCCCGGGTGAGGGTACTTGGCTACACCTTC.

The rearrangement joins TRBV5-4 to TRBJ2-5; D call uncertain. Germline V gives CDR1 SGHNT, CDR2 YYREEE (reference sequence). The V gene lost 4 bases and the J gene lost 3 bases, with 4 bases spanning the gap. The CDR3 extends over 11 amino acids. The CDR3 DNA sequence: TGTGCCAGCAGCCGAGAAGAGACCCAGTACTTC. Encoded protein: CASSREETQYF.

The chain joins TRBV10-3 to TRBJ1-1; the D gene is possibly TRBD1 (5 bases). V was cut by 4 bases and J by 5 bases, with 20 bases left in between. The germline CDR1 and CDR2 sequences are ENHRY and SYGVKD. The CDR3 extends over 16 amino acids. The chain's CDR3 is CAISVQRGGRGTEAFF. DNA of the CDR3: TGTGCCATCAGTGTGCAACGGGGGGGGAGAGGAACTGAAGCTTTCTTT.

The V call is TRBV10-3, the J call TRBJ1-1, with 8 bases identical to TRBD1. The CDR3 has 13 amino acids. V lost 6 bases to trimming and J lost 1 base; unmatched junction nucleotides: 1. Germline loops: CDR1 ENHRY, CDR2 SYGVKD. The CDR3 here is CAIRQGANTEAFF. The CDR3 DNA follows: TGTGCCATCAGGCAGGGGGCGAACACTGAAGCTTTCTTT.

This clone showed up just once. The CDR3: CASRLHGTGELFF. CDR3 nucleotides: TGTGCCAGCAGACTACACGGCACCGGGGAGCTGTTTTTT. This rearrangement joins TRBV11-2 to TRBJ2-2; D remains ambiguous. Germline V gene sequence: CDR1 SGHAT, CDR2 FQNNGV. The V end lost 6 bases, the J end lost 4 bases, and 9 bases lay between the germline ends. The CDR3 has 13 residues.

This clone was counted once. The V gene is TRBV7-9, the J gene TRBJ2-1; 11 bases are a match to TRBD2. V shed 7 bases, J shed 7 bases, and the junction held 15 bases outside the gene matches. The CDR3 contains 17 residues. CDR1 SEHNR and CDR2 FQNEAQ come from the germline V gene (reference sequence). The chain's CDR3 is CASNRVTTSGSKNEQFF. The CDR3 DNA follows: TGTGCCAGCAACAGGGTGACCACTAGCGGGAGTAAGAATGAGCAGTTCTTC.

Concerning this clone itself: One end of the junction is discordant with germline, which a read error may explain. This chain links TRBV29-1 with TRBJ1-1; 10 positions match TRBD1. The CDR3 contains 15 residues. In germline, CDR1 is SQVTM, CDR2 ANQGSEA. The CDR3 loop reads CSVERRGQGNTQAFF. CDR3 sequence (DNA): TGCAGCGTTGAGCGGCGGGGACAGGGGAACACTCAAGCTTTCTTT. The full variable domain, completed using reference TRBV29-1 and TRBJ1-1, is SAVISQKPSRDICQRGTSLTIQCQVDSQVTMMFWYRQQPGQSLTLIATANQGSEATYESGFVIDKFPISRPNLTFSTLTVSNMSPEDSSIYLCSVERRGQGNTQAFFGQGTRLTVV.

There are many counts of this clone. The chain has TRBV11-2 and TRBJ2-2, with D possibly being TRBD2 (6 bases). CDR1 and CDR2 from the germline V gene are SGHAT and FQNNGV. V dropped 5 bases and J dropped 3 bases, with 13 bases sitting between them. The CDR3 totals 15 residues. The CDR3 sequence: CASSQRGVDTGELFF. The CDR3 DNA follows: TGTGCCAGCAGCCAACGCGGGGTAGACACCGGGGAGCTGTTTTTT.

The chain recombines TRBV6-5 with TRBJ1-5; D is ambiguous. The CDR3 is 13 residues long. Per the germline V gene, CDR1 is MNHEY and CDR2 is SVGAGI. V dropped 0 bases and J dropped 7 bases, with 7 bases sitting between them. CDR3 region: CASSYSGVQPQHF. Here the CDR3 DNA reads TGTGCCAGCAGTTACTCCGGGGTGCAGCCCCAGCATTTT.

The table lists this clone with a count of one. The chain uses TRBV10-3 and TRBJ1-1; TRBD1 is a possible D gene (6 bases). The CDR3 contains 16 residues. Germline V gives CDR1 ENHRY, CDR2 SYGVKD. V was shortened by 6 bases and J by 1 base, with 18 bases between the two germline ends. DNA of the CDR3: TGTGCCATCAGGGACACGGGACACCGAAAGAACACTGAAGCTTTCTTT. Translation: CAIRDTGHRKNTEAFF.

The chain couples TRBV6-1 to TRBJ2-7, with D possibly TRBD1 on 6 matching bases. The CDR3 contains 15 residues. Per germline, CDR1 MNHNS and CDR2 SASEGT. V lost 2 bases and J 6 bases, leaving 17 bases between the germline ends. This chain's CDR3 is CASSEFGRGRVEQYF. For the CDR3, the DNA is TGTGCCAGCAGTGAATTCGGCAGGGGCCGGGTCGAGCAGTACTTC.

The gene calls are TRBV18 and TRBJ1-5; TRBD1 might be the D (5 bases). The V end was cut by 3 bases, the J end by 7 bases, with 10 bases between. In germline, CDR1 is KGHSH, CDR2 LQKENI. The CDR3 loop spans 13 amino acids. The CDR3 DNA is TGTGCCAGCTCACCGGCGGGGGACCAGCCCCAGCATTTT. Residues: CASSPAGDQPQHF. The full variable domain, with the rest looked up from reference TRBV18 and TRBJ1-5, is NAGVMQNPRHLVRRRGQEARLRCSPMKGHSHVYWYRQLPEEGLKFMVYLQKENIIDESGMPKERFSAEFPKEGPSILRIQQVVRGDSAAYFCASSPAGDQPQHFGDGTRLSIL.